This T cell receptor beta chain was identified in a study of T cell repertoires in cytomegalovirus infection (dated by TCRdb to the late 2010s). As for the study more broadly: Peptide stimulations targeted recently identified HLA-C-restricted CMV epitopes, whose presentation resists viral immunomodulation, together with well-studied HLA-B-restricted epitopes. The HLA type of each donor mattered for the analysis, because public TCR beta signatures pointed to carriage of CMV infection along with the matching HLA type. What the authors observed across the whole study: Carriers of CMV infection plus the relevant HLA type were discriminated by the cumulative frequency of public TCR beta family members in the study cohort and in an independent roughly 400-donor cohort. The ex vivo response was dominated by HLA-C-restricted CMV-specific TCR beta clonotypes, and the single most frequent clonotype in two of eight donors was supplied by these HLA-C-restricted clonotypes.

As for this clonotype: Which antigen it targets is not known. Per-base quality was not reported, and no clone a single base away is much larger than it.

In light of the paper, this sample's treatment or condition label describes: in vitro stimulation with specific CMV peptide epitopes to enrich CMV-specific T cells. Sequencing relied on an Illumina HiSeq 1500. TCRdb ran its own pipeline on the public reads, namely fastp trimming at Q25 and MiXCR clone calling, and kept in-frame beta chains. Rows matching on CDR3 protein sequence are summarized as one entry with the most common DNA and genes. The sample profile shows approximately 1,000,000 distinct CDR3 sequences; around 31% of them were found once. Around 15% of the sample rests with the top ten. The CDR3 contains 13 residues, cysteine and phenylalanine counted. Left in the record is the CDR3 DNA by itself, 39 bases read in frame from the first base. V is pared back by 5 bases and J by 7 bases, with 14 bases lying between the germline termini. Looking up the germline V gene yields CDR1 SGHVS and CDR2 FNYEAQ.

The chain is assembled from TRBV7-6 and TRBJ1-1; 6 matching bases give a weak D call of TRBD1. The clonotype comes from a human donor in good health (CMV status not recorded). Some clones in this sample may be carry-over from other donors' samples. The specimen was cultured CD8+ T cells from PBMCs, collected from culture after CMV antigen stimulation. For the CDR3, the sequence is CASSRTGTGEAFF. At the DNA level, the sequence is TGTGCCAGCAGCCGTACAGGGACGGGTGAAGCTTTCTTT.